The T cell receptor (beta chain) under discussion was sequenced for a study of cytomegalovirus exposure and HLA in healthy donors. The PCR made use of 60 Vbeta and 13 Jbeta primers. The protocol was immunoSEQ multiplex PCR, while the TCRdb copy is restricted to in-frame clones and leaves out a portion. Of approximately 160,000 clones in the sample, around four fifths are singletons; the top ten hold 1.9%. Overall study findings and caveats: It was 160 or so TCR beta chains that were listed as cytomegalovirus-associated.

The CDR3 spans 17 residues. V trimming: 5 bases; J trimming: 0 bases; junction bases outside the gene matches: 13. In germline, CDR1 is MDHEN, CDR2 SYDVKM. Worth noting for this clone: Its cognate antigen is unknown.

While unrecorded immune exposures were likely, the donors were nominally healthy when sampled. Sample: PBMCs. This chain joins TRBV28 and TRBJ2-7, with 7 bases fitting TRBD1. The clonotype originates from a woman aged 18 to 35 in good health and CMV-seronegative. CDR3 loop: CASSHRGTGTFSYEQYF. In DNA form, the CDR3 reads TGTGCCAGCAGTCACAGGGGAACAGGGACATTCTCCTACGAGCAGTACTTC.